These 30 T cell receptor beta chains came from one sample sequenced in a study of blood T cell repertoires in COVID-19. TCRdb keeps only in-frame clones here, not all; method: immunoSEQ multiplex PCR. The sample holds 130,000 to 150,000 clones; around nine tenths are singletons and the top ten take more than 9%. Sequencing used peripheral blood. The receptors originated from a man aged 45-65 years with active or convalescent COVID-19.

The gene calls are TRBV9 and TRBJ1-5, with D unresolved. The CDR3 is made up of 13 amino acids. CDR1 and CDR2 (germline): SGDLS, YYNGEE. V shed 0 bases and J shed 5 bases, with 6 bases lying between them. The CDR3 bases are TGTGCCAGCAGCGTAGAGAGTTATCAGCCCCAGCATTTT. This translates into CASSVESYQPQHF.

The genes are TRBV5-4 and TRBJ2-3; TRBD2 matches at 9 bases. CDR3 size: 17 residues. V lost 0 bases and J lost 8; bases outside the gene matches: 13. Germline CDR1 reads SGHNT; CDR2 reads YYREEE (reference sequence). The CDR3 loop is CASSLVRLADEKGTQYF. The CDR3 DNA reads as TGTGCCAGCAGCTTGGTTAGACTAGCGGACGAAAAGGGTACGCAGTATTTT.

This chain joins TRBV6-1 and TRBJ2-3, with 15 bases fitting TRBD2. The CDR3 runs 20 residues. Germline lookup yields CDR1 MNHNS and CDR2 SASEGT. The trim removed 2 bases at V and 2 bases at J, leaving 11 bases unmatched. CDR3 protein: CASSEPTGTSGRRFTDTQYF. CDR3 sequence (DNA): TGTGCCAGCAGTGAACCTACCGGGACTAGCGGGAGGAGGTTCACAGATACGCAGTATTTT.

The chain couples TRBV28 to TRBJ1-2; TRBD1 agrees at 8 bases. From germline, CDR1 is MDHEN and CDR2 SYDVKM. This CDR3 comprises 18 residues. V lost 6 bases, J lost 4 bases, and 19 bases stayed unmatched. DNA of the CDR3: TGTGCCAGCAGGAACCAGGGGGCTCAAAGCCGCCCGTTCTATGGCTACACCTTC. Its protein is CASRNQGAQSRPFYGYTF.

The chain combines TRBV28 with TRBJ2-2; 14 nucleotides match TRBD2. Germline loops: CDR1 MDHEN, CDR2 SYDVKM. The V gene end was trimmed by 5 bases and the J gene end by 4 bases; junction bases not matched to a gene: 9. The CDR3 is 18 amino acids. DNA of the CDR3: TGTGCCAGCAGTAAGTCGGGACTAGCGGGAGTTGTCACCGGGGAGCTGTTTTTT. Its translation: CASSKSGLAGVVTGELFF.

The rearrangement links TRBV7-9 to TRBJ2-5; D is ambiguous. The CDR3 covers 18 residues. V was shortened by 3 bases and J by 1 base, with 21 bases between the two germline ends. Germline V gene lookup returns CDR1 SEHNR and CDR2 FQNEAQ (reference sequence). CDR3 nucleotide sequence: TGTGCCAGCAGCTTTCCAACTCTTCAATCCACCCCCCAAGAGACCCAGTACTTC. Protein sequence: CASSFPTLQSTPQETQYF.

This chain uses TRBV6-1 with TRBJ2-2; 7 nucleotides line up with TRBD1. Germline CDR1 is MNHNS and CDR2 is SASEGT. The CDR3 runs 16 residues. The junction had 9 bases not matched to a gene; V was cut back by 4 bases and J by 4 bases. CDR3 bases: TGTGCCAGCAGTGTCCGTGGGGACAGAGGCACCGGGGAGCTGTTTTTT. Protein sequence: CASSVRGDRGTGELFF.

The chain has TRBV27 and TRBJ1-2; a weak D match, TRBD1 (6 bases). There are 15 residues in the CDR3. Germline lookup yields CDR1 MNHEY and CDR2 SMNVEV (reference sequence). Trimming stripped 3 bases from V and 3 bases from J, with 14 bases between. This CDR3 reads CASSFRRQAYYGYTF. The CDR3 DNA reads TGTGCCAGCAGTTTCCGCCGACAGGCGTACTATGGCTACACCTTC.

The chain employs TRBV28 and TRBJ1-2; 9 nucleotides line up with TRBD1. Unmatched junction bases numbered 10, after V lost 4 bases and J lost 7 bases. This CDR3 is 15 amino acids long. Germline CDR1 and CDR2: MDHEN and SYDVKM. This chain's CDR3 is CASSSSGQGKSGYTF. In DNA, the CDR3 is TGTGCCAGCAGTTCCTCCGGACAGGGGAAAAGTGGCTACACCTTC.

The chain links TRBV6-5 to TRBJ1-2; D might be TRBD1 (6 bases). Germline V CDR1 and CDR2: MNHEY, SVGAGI. V was pared by 0 bases and J by 8 bases, with 13 bases between. The CDR3 consists of 14 residues. CDR3 sequence (DNA): TGTGCCAGCAGTTACTCGGCAGGGGCTGGCGGCTACACCTTC. This codes for CASSYSAGAGGYTF.

This clone was seen just once. This sequence joins TRBV2 and TRBJ2-1; 14 bases fit TRBD2. CDR3 length: 14 amino acids. V was clipped by 5 bases and J by 13 bases; unmatched bases: 7. The germline V gene encodes CDR1 SNHLY and CDR2 FYNNEI. This CDR3 is CASSRTSGRTVQFF. CDR3 DNA: TGTGCCAGCAGTCGGACTAGCGGGAGGACGGTACAGTTCTTC.

The V call is TRBV9, the J call TRBJ2-7; no clear D. Between the trimmed V and J ends, which lost 4 bases and 2 bases, there was a span of 13 bases. The germline V gene has CDR1 SGDLS and CDR2 YYNGEE. The CDR3 has 14 amino acids. The CDR3, as DNA: TGTGCCAGCAGCCCCTCTGACTGGCCCTACGAGCAGTACTTC. Translation: CASSPSDWPYEQYF.

This chain connects TRBV29-1 to TRBJ1-2; 7 bases are a match to TRBD1. Germline CDR1 SQVTM, CDR2 ANQGSEA. The CDR3 spans 12 residues. V gave up 5 bases and J gave up 7 bases; unmatched junction bases: 7. The CDR3 nucleotides are TGCAGCGTTCCAGGGGGTCGGGGTGGCTACACCTTC. Its translation: CSVPGGRGGYTF.

This chain links TRBV6-1 with TRBJ1-5; tentatively, D is TRBD1 (5 bases). This CDR3 spans 14 amino acids. Deletions cut 5 bases from V and 2 bases from J, with 10 bases between. Germline lookup yields CDR1 MNHNS and CDR2 SASEGT. CDR3 sequence (DNA): TGTGCCAGCAGTCCAACAGGCGGCAATCAGCCCCAGCATTTT. Its translation is CASSPTGGNQPQHF.

V and J are TRBV30 and TRBJ2-5; D perhaps matches TRBD2 (6 bases). CDR3 size: 13 residues. CDR1 GTSNPN and CDR2 SVGIG come from the germline V gene (reference sequence). Trimming cost V 0 bases and J 5 bases, with 10 bases left between them. The CDR3 reads CAWSVGGAETQYF. For the CDR3, the DNA is TGTGCCTGGAGTGTAGGAGGGGCTGAGACCCAGTACTTC. Full variable domain (outside the CDR3, taken from reference TRBV30 and TRBJ2-5): SQTIHQWPATLVQPVGSPLSLECTVEGTSNPNLYWYRQAAGRGLQLLFYSVGIGQISSEVPQNLSASRPQDRQFILSSKKLLLSDSGFYLCAWSVGGAETQYFGPGTRLLVL.

This clone has a handful of counts. The chain uses TRBV27 and TRBJ2-7, with D maybe TRBD1 (7 bases). The CDR3 is 15 amino acids. V dropped 6 bases and J dropped 3 bases, with 18 bases sitting between them. Per germline, CDR1 MNHEY and CDR2 SMNVEV (reference sequence). Here the CDR3 reads CASSHRGTAGYEQYF. In DNA, the CDR3 is TGTGCCAGCAGCCATAGGGGGACAGCGGGCTACGAGCAGTACTTC.

The rearrangement links TRBV4-1 to TRBJ2-5; TRBD1 might be the D (7 bases). The CDR3 totals 19 residues. Germline loops: CDR1 MGHRA, CDR2 YSYEKL. Between the trimmed V and J ends, which lost 2 bases and 2 bases, there was a span of 24 bases. In DNA, the CDR3 is TGCGCCAGCAGCCAACCGACAGGGAGAGGGAGGTCCGCACAAGAGACCCAGTACTTC. This codes for CASSQPTGRGRSAQETQYF.

The chain carries TRBV2 and TRBJ1-2, with 8 bases aligning to TRBD1. Germline V gives CDR1 SNHLY, CDR2 FYNNEI. The CDR3 length is 16 residues. With 3 bases clipped from V and 3 bases from J, the junction kept 9 bases outside the gene matches. The CDR3 region has the DNA TGTGCCAGCAGTGATATTGGAACGGGACAGGACTATGGCTACACCTTC. This gives the protein CASSDIGTGQDYGYTF.

A remark on this clone: A read error may account for a junction end that differs from germline. This sequence joins TRBV15 and TRBJ2-7; 8 bases are a match to TRBD2. CDR1 and CDR2 from the germline V gene are LNHNV and YYDKDF (reference sequence). The CDR3 has 13 residues. The CDR3 DNA sequence: TGTGCCACCAGGAGAGGGACTAGTAACGAGCAGTACTTC. Encoded protein: CATRRGTSNEQYF.

This clone appeared once. The gene calls are TRBV27 and TRBJ1-1; 8 positions agree with TRBD1. This CDR3 is 15 amino acids long. CDR1 MNHEY and CDR2 SMNVEV come from the germline V gene (reference sequence). The trim removed 8 bases at V and 3 bases at J, leaving 11 bases unmatched. For the CDR3, the DNA is TGTGCCAGCCTTTCTCAGGGGGCGCGGGACACTGAAGCTTTCTTT. Its translation: CASLSQGARDTEAFF.

This chain uses TRBV9 with TRBJ2-2; TRBD2 matches 13 bases. Germline CDR1 SGDLS, CDR2 YYNGEE. The V gene end was trimmed by 8 bases and the J gene end by 4 bases; junction bases not matched to a gene: 8. The CDR3 runs to 16 residues. The CDR3 region has the DNA TGTGCCAGTGGAAGTACTAGCGGGAGGGGCACCGGGGAGCTGTTTTTT. Translated, it gives CASGSTSGRGTGELFF.

J is TRBJ2-5 and V is TRBV28; a weak D match, TRBD1 (5 bases). The CDR3 totals 14 residues. The V and J ends lost 0 bases and 3 bases respectively, with 8 bases between them. Looked up from germline, CDR1 is MDHEN and CDR2 is SYDVKM. CDR3 residues: CASSLWDTKETQYF. CDR3 coding DNA: TGTGCCAGCAGTTTATGGGACACCAAAGAGACCCAGTACTTC.

The chain joins TRBV28 to TRBJ1-5; weak D call: TRBD1 (6 bases). The germline gives CDR1 MDHEN, CDR2 SYDVKM. The V end was cut by 7 bases, the J end by 4 bases, with 14 bases between. This CDR3 is built from 14 residues. Here the CDR3 reads CASTPGTRNQPQHF. The DNA for the CDR3 is TGTGCCAGCACCCCGGGGACAAGGAATCAGCCCCAGCATTTT.

The V and J genes are TRBV4-2 and TRBJ2-7; 11 nucleotides align to TRBD2. The length of the CDR3 is 16 residues. Trimming at V came to 1 base and at J to 2 bases, leaving 4 bases not matched to a gene. Germline CDR1 LGHNA, CDR2 YNFKEQ. The DNA for the CDR3 is TGTGCCAGCAGCCAAGGAGTAGCGGGAGGGCCCTACGAGCAGTACTTC. Translated, it gives CASSQGVAGGPYEQYF.

The chain uses TRBV5-5 and TRBJ2-7, with unresolved D. V lost 0 bases, J lost 0 bases, and 10 bases lay in between. The germline CDR1 and CDR2 sequences are SGHKS and YYEKEE (reference sequence). This CDR3 is built from 15 residues. The CDR3 is CASSLDWSPSYEQYF. In nucleotides, the CDR3 is TGTGCCAGCAGCTTGGATTGGAGCCCCTCCTACGAGCAGTACTTC. Full variable domain (rest looked up from reference TRBV5-5 and TRBJ2-7): DAGVTQSPTHLIKTRGQQVTLRCSPISGHKSVSWYQQVLGQGPQFIFQYYEKEERGRGNFPDRFSARQFPNYSSELNVNALLLGDSALYLCASSLDWSPSYEQYFGPGTRLTVT.

The rearrangement links TRBV3-1 (or the pseudogene TRBV3-2) to TRBJ2-5; TRBD2 agrees at 10 bases. The CDR3 length is 14 residues. J was trimmed by 1 base and V by 8 bases; bases with no gene match: 4. Germline V gene data show CDR1 as LGHDT and CDR2 as YNNKEL (reference sequence). The CDR3 reads CASQRTSGQETQYF. DNA of the CDR3: TGTGCCAGCCAACGGACTAGCGGCCAAGAGACCCAGTACTTC.

The J gene is TRBJ1-1, the V gene TRBV3-1 (or the pseudogene TRBV3-2); D call uncertain. This CDR3 has 13 residues. Trimming stripped 1 base from V and 5 bases from J, with 8 bases between. Germline-derived CDR1 and CDR2 are LGHDT and YNNKEL (reference sequence). CDR3 sequence reads: CASSQVSRTEAFF. The CDR3 nucleotides read TGTGCCAGCAGCCAAGTGTCGCGGACTGAAGCTTTCTTT.

The rearrangement links TRBV4-1 to TRBJ2-6; possible D gene TRBD1, 5 bases. The CDR3 is 15 amino acids. Trimming pared 3 bases from V and 5 bases from J, leaving 11 bases between. Per germline, CDR1 MGHRA and CDR2 YSYEKL. CDR3 in amino acids: CASSQDNLWANVLTF. The CDR3, as DNA: TGCGCCAGCAGCCAGGACAACCTCTGGGCCAACGTCCTGACTTTC.

The genes are TRBV10-3 and TRBJ2-3; perhaps TRBD1 as D (6 bases). Germline values: CDR1 ENHRY, CDR2 SYGVKD. Trimming removed 6 bases at V and 4 bases at J, with 17 bases between. The CDR3 consists of 15 residues. This CDR3 is CAIRPLGAGSDTQYF. The CDR3, as DNA: TGTGCCATCAGACCCCTGGGGGCCGGGTCAGATACGCAGTATTTT.

The chain carries TRBV14 and TRBJ1-4; no firm D call. The CDR3 spans 16 residues. V was trimmed by 3 bases and J by 0 bases, leaving 11 bases between them. Germline V lookup: CDR1 SGHDN, CDR2 FVKESK. The CDR3 region has the DNA TGTGCCAGCAGCCAGTTTCGGGGAGCAACTAATGAAAAACTGTTTTTT. This gives the protein CASSQFRGATNEKLFF.